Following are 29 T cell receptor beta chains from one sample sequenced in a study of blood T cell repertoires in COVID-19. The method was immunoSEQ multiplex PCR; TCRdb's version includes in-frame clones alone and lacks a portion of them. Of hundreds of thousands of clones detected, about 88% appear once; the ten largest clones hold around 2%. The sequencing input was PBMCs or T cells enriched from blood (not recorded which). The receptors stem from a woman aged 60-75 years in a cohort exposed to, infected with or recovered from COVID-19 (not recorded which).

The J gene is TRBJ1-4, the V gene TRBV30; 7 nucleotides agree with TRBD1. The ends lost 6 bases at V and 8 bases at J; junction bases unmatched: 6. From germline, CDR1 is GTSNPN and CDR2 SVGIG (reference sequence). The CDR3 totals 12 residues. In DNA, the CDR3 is TGTGCCTGTACAGGGGTGAGGGAAAAACTGTTTTTT. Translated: CACTGVREKLFF.

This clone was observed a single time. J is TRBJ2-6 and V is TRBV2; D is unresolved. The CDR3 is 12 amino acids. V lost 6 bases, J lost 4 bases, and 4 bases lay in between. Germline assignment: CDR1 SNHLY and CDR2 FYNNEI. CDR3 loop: CASSQGANVLTF. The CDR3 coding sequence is TGTGCCAGCAGCCAGGGGGCCAACGTCCTGACTTTC.

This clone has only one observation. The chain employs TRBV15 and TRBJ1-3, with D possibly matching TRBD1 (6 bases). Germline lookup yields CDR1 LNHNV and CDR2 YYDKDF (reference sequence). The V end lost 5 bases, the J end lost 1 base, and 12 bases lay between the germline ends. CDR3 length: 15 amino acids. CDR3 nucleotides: TGTGCCACCAGCCCATCACAGGGTTCTGGAAACACCATATATTTT. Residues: CATSPSQGSGNTIYF.

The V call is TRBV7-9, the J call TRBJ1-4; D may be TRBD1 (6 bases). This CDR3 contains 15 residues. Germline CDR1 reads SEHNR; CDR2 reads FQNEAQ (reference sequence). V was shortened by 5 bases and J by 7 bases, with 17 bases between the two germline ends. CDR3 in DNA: TGTGCCAGCAGCGTCCCCAGGGGCAAGAGTGAAAAACTGTTTTTT. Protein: CASSVPRGKSEKLFF.

In DNA form, the CDR3 reads TGTGCCAGCAGTGGCCAACGGGGACTAGCGGGAGCAAACTACGAGCAGTACTTC. Translated, it gives CASSGQRGLAGANYEQYF. This sequence joins TRBV6-2 or TRBV6-3 and TRBJ2-7; 14 bases fit TRBD2. CDR3 length equals 18 residues. With 5 bases clipped from V and 3 bases from J, the junction kept 12 bases outside the gene matches. Germline values: CDR1 MNHEY, CDR2 SVGEGT.

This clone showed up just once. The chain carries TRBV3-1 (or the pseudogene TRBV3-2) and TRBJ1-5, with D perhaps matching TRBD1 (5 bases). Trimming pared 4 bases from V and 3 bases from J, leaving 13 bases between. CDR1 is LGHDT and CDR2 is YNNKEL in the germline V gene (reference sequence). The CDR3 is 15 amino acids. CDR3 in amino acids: CASSRGGGNNQPQHF. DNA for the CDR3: TGTGCCAGCAGCCGAGGCGGGGGTAACAATCAGCCCCAGCATTTT.

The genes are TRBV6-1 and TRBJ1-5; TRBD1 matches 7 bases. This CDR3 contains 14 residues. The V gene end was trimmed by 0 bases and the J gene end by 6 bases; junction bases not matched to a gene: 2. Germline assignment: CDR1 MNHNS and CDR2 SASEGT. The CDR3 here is CASSEANRGQPQHF. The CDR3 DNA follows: TGTGCCAGCAGTGAAGCAAACAGGGGTCAGCCCCAGCATTTT.

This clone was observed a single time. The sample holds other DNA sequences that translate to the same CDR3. CDR3 in DNA: TGTGCCAGCAGCCAAGGACAGGGAAGGCAGCCCCAGCATTTT. This translates into CASSQGQGRQPQHF. The rearrangement uses TRBV3-1 (or the pseudogene TRBV3-2) and TRBJ1-5, with 7 bases aligning to TRBD1. The V segment lost 1 base and the J segment 7 bases; nucleotides outside the gene matches: 4. Germline values: CDR1 LGHDT, CDR2 YNNKEL (reference sequence). This CDR3 is 14 amino acids long.

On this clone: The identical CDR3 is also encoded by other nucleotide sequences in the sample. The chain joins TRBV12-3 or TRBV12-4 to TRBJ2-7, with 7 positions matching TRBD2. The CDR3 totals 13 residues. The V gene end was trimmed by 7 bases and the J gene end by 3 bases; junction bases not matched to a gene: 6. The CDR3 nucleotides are TGTGCCAGCACCTGGGGGGGAAGCTACGAGCAGTACTTC. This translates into CASTWGGSYEQYF.

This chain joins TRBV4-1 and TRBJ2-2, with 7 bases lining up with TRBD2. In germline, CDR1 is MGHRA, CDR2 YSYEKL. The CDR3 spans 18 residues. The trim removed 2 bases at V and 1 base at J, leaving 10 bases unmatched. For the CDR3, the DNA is TGCGCCAGCAGCCAAAATTTCGGAAAGCGGGAGAACACCGGGGAGCTGTTTTTT. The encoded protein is CASSQNFGKRENTGELFF.

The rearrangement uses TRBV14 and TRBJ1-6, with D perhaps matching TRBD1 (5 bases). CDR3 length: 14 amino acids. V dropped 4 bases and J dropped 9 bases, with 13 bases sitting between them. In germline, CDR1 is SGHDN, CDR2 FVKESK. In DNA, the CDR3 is TGTGCCAGCAGCCTGGGGGGGGTCAGTTCACCCCTCCACTTT. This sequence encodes CASSLGGVSSPLHF.

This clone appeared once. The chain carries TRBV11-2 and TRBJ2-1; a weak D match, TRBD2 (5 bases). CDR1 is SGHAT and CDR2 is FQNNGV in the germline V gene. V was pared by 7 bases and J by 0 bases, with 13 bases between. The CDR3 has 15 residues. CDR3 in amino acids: CASMRLATSYNEQFF. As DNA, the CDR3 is TGTGCCAGCATGCGATTAGCGACCTCCTACAATGAGCAGTTCTTC. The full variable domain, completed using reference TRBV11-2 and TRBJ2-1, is EAGVAQSPRYKIIEKRQSVAFWCNPISGHATLYWYQQILGQGPKLLIQFQNNGVVDDSQLPKDRFSAERLKGVDSTLKIQPAKLEDSAVYLCASMRLATSYNEQFFGPGTRLTVL.

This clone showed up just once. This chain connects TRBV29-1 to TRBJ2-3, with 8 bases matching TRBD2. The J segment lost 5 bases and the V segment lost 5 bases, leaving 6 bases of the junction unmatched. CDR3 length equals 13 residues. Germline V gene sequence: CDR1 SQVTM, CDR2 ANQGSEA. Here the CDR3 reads CSVSGGPQDTQYF. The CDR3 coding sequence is TGCAGCGTTTCGGGAGGGCCCCAAGATACGCAGTATTTT.

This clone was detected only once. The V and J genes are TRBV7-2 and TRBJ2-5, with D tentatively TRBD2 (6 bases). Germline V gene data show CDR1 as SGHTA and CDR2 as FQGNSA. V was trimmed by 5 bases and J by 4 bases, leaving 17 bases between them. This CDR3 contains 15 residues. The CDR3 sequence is CASSRGTAGRETQYF. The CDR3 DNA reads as TGTGCCAGCAGCCGCGGGACTGCCGGGCGAGAGACCCAGTACTTC.

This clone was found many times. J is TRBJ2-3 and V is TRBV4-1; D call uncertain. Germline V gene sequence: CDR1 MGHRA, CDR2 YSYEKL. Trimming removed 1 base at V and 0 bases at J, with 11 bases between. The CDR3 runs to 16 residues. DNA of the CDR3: TGCGCCAGCAGCCAAGTAACCTCCACTAGCACAGATACGCAGTATTTT. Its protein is CASSQVTSTSTDTQYF.

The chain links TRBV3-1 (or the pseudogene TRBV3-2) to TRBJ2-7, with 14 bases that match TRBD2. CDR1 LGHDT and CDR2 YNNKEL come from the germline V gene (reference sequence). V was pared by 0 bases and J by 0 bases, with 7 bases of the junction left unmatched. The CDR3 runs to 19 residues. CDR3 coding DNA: TGTGCCAGCAGCCAAGACTGGACTAGCGGGGGGAAAACCTCCTACGAGCAGTACTTC. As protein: CASSQDWTSGGKTSYEQYF.

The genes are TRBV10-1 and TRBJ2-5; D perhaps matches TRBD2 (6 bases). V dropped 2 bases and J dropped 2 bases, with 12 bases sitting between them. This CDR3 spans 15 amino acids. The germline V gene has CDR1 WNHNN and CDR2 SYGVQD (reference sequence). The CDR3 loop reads CASSESPGGQETQYF. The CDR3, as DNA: TGCGCCAGCAGTGAGAGCCCCGGGGGACAAGAGACCCAGTACTTC.

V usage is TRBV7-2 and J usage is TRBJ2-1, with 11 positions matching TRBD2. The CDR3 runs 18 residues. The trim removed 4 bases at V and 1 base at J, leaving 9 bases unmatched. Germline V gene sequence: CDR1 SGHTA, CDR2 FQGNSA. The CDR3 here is CASSSRESSGRSYNEQFF. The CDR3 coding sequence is TGTGCCAGCAGCTCCCGAGAGTCTAGCGGGAGGTCCTACAATGAGCAGTTCTTC.

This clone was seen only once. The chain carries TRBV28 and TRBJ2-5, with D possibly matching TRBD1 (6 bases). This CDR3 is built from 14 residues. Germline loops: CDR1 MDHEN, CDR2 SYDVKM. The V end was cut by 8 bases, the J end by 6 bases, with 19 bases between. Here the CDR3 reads CASGAHRVGKTQYF. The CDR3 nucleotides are TGTGCCAGCGGGGCCCACAGGGTCGGGAAGACCCAGTACTTC.

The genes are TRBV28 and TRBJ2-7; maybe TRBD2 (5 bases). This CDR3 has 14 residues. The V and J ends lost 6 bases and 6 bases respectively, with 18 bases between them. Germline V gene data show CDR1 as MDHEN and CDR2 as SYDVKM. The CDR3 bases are TGTGCCAGCAGCAAAAATCCCAGGAGGTCCGAGCAGTACTTC. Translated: CASSKNPRRSEQYF.

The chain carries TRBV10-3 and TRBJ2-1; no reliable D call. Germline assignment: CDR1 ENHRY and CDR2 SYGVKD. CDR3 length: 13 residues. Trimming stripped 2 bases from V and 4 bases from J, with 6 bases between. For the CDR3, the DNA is TGTGCCATCAGTGAGGTTTCTTACAATGAGCAGTTCTTC. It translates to CAISEVSYNEQFF.

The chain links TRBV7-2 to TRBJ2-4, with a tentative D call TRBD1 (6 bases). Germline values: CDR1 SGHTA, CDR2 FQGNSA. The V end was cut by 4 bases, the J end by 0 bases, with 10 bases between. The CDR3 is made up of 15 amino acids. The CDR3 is CASSYRELAKNIQYF. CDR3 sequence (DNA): TGTGCCAGCAGCTACAGGGAACTAGCCAAAAACATTCAGTACTTC.

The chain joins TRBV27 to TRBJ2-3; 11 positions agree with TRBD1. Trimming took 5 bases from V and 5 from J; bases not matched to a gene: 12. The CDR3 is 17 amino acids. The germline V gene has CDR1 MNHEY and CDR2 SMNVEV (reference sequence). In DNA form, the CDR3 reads TGTGCCAGCAGTATTTTATTGGGACAGGGGGGTCGAGATACGCAGTATTTT. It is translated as CASSILLGQGGRDTQYF.

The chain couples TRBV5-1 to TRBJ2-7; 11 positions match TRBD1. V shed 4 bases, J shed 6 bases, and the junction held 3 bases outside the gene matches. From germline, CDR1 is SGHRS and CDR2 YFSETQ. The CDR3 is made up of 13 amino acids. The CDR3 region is CASSRTGGPEQYF. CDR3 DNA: TGCGCCAGCAGCCGGACAGGGGGCCCCGAGCAGTACTTC.

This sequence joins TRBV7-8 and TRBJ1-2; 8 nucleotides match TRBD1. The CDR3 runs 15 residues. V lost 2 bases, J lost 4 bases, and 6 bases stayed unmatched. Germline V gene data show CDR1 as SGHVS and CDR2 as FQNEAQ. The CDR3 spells CASSLLVQGAYGYTF. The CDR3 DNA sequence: TGTGCCAGCAGCTTACTTGTTCAGGGGGCCTATGGCTACACCTTC.

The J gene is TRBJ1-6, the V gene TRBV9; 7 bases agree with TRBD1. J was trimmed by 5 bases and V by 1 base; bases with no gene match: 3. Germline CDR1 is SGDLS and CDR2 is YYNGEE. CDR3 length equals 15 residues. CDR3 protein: CASSVFQGDNSPLHF. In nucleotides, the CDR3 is TGTGCCAGCAGCGTATTTCAGGGGGATAATTCACCCCTCCACTTT.

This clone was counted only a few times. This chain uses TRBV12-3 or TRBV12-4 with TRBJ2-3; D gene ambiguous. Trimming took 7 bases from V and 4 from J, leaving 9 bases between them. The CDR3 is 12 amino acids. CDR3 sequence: CASNINSDTQYF. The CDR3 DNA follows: TGTGCCAGCAATATTAATTCAGATACGCAGTATTTT.

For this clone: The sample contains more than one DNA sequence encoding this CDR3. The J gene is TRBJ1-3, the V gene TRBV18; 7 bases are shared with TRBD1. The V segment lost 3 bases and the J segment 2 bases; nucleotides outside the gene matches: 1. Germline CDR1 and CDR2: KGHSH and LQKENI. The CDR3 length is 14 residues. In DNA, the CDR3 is TGTGCCAGCTCACCCACAGGGGCTGGAAACACCATATATTTT. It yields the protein CASSPTGAGNTIYF.

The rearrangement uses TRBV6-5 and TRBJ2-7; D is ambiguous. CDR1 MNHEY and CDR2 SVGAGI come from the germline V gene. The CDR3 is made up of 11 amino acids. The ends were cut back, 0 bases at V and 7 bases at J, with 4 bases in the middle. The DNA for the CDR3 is TGTGCCAGCAGTTACTCAGCTGAGCAGTACTTC. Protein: CASSYSAEQYF.